The rows below give T cell receptor beta chains drawn from one sample of a study of technical replicates of blood from a few donors. TCRdb's table, derived via immunoSEQ multiplex PCR, lists solely in-frame clones and lacks some. The table lists around 80,000 clones, roughly 90% of them singletons. Sample: T cells isolated from PBMCs. These receptors were taken from a human donor in good health. The CDR3 runs from the conserved cysteine through the conserved F or W. D genes are given only for firm matches. Part of the rows lack a size; the others show once, few, many or a class for expanded clones.

D gene: TRBD1
V gene: TRBV30
J gene: TRBJ2-7
clone size: -
CDR3 protein: CAWTGGPHEQYF
CDR3 DNA: TGTGCCTGGACAGGGGGCCCCCACGAGCAGTACTTC

D gene: -
V gene: TRBV6-5
J gene: TRBJ2-3
clone size: -
CDR3 protein: CASSYLDTQYF
CDR3 DNA: TGTGCCAGCAGTTACCTAGATACGCAGTATTTT

D gene: -
V gene: TRBV29-1
J gene: TRBJ1-1
clone size: -
CDR3 protein: CSVVKRENTEAFF
CDR3 DNA: TGCAGCGTTGTGAAGCGGGAGAACACTGAAGCTTTCTTT

D gene: TRBD1
V gene: TRBV27
J gene: TRBJ2-7
clone size: -
CDR3 protein: CASSGDRTYEQYF
CDR3 DNA: TGTGCCAGCAGTGGGGACAGAACCTACGAGCAGTACTTC

D gene: -
V gene: TRBV6-1
J gene: TRBJ2-7
clone size: -
CDR3 protein: CASSEILYEQYF
CDR3 DNA: TGTGCCAGCAGTGAAATACTGTACGAGCAGTACTTC

D gene: TRBD1
V gene: TRBV15
J gene: TRBJ2-5
clone size: -
CDR3 protein: CATSRDDRAQETQYF
CDR3 DNA: TGTGCCACCAGCAGAGACGACAGGGCCCAAGAGACCCAGTACTTC

D gene: TRBD2
V gene: TRBV7-8
J gene: TRBJ2-7
clone size: -
CDR3 protein: CASSQSGTYEQYF
CDR3 DNA: TGTGCCAGCAGCCAGAGCGGGACCTACGAGCAGTACTTC

D gene: TRBD2
V gene: TRBV7-8
J gene: TRBJ2-3
clone size: -
CDR3 protein: CASSFSGPDTQYF
CDR3 DNA: TGTGCCAGCAGCTTTAGCGGGCCAGATACGCAGTATTTT

D gene: TRBD2
V gene: TRBV6-5
J gene: TRBJ2-7
clone size: -
CDR3 protein: CASSSGRGLSYEQYF
CDR3 DNA: TGTGCCAGCAGTAGCGGGAGAGGTTTATCCTACGAGCAGTACTTC

D gene: -
V gene: TRBV12-5
J gene: TRBJ2-3
clone size: -
CDR3 protein: CASGLGLAFETDTQYF
CDR3 DNA: TGTGCTAGTGGTTTGGGGCTAGCGTTTGAGACAGATACGCAGTATTTT

D gene: TRBD1
V gene: TRBV5-4
J gene: TRBJ2-7
clone size: once
CDR3 protein: CASSPDRVADVWEQYF
CDR3 DNA: TGTGCCAGCAGCCCCGACAGGGTTGCGGATGTCTGGGAGCAGTACTTC

D gene: -
V gene: TRBV7-8
J gene: TRBJ2-7
clone size: -
CDR3 protein: CASSWGSYEQYF
CDR3 DNA: TGTGCCAGCAGCTGGGGCAGCTACGAGCAGTACTTC

D gene: TRBD2
V gene: TRBV6-4
J gene: TRBJ2-1
clone size: -
CDR3 protein: CASSRSGDYNEQFF
CDR3 DNA: TGTGCCAGCAGTAGGAGCGGGGACTACAATGAGCAGTTCTTC

D gene: -
V gene: TRBV29-1
J gene: TRBJ1-1
clone size: -
CDR3 protein: CSVRGIRDKRLEAFF
CDR3 DNA: TGCAGCGTTAGGGGAATACGGGACAAACGGCTGGAAGCTTTCTTT

D gene: -
V gene: TRBV5-4
J gene: TRBJ2-3
clone size: -
CDR3 protein: CASSLAGDTQYF
CDR3 DNA: TGTGCCAGCAGCTTGGCGGGGGATACGCAGTATTTT

D gene: -
V gene: TRBV6-1
J gene: TRBJ2-7
clone size: -
CDR3 protein: CASSDFVGGQTTYEQYF
CDR3 DNA: TGTGCCAGCAGTGATTTTGTTGGAGGACAGACAACCTACGAGCAGTACTTC

D gene: TRBD1
V gene: TRBV19
J gene: TRBJ2-7
clone size: -
CDR3 protein: CATGTGGYEQYF
CDR3 DNA: TGTGCCACCGGGACAGGGGGCTACGAGCAGTACTTC

D gene: -
V gene: TRBV9
J gene: TRBJ2-1
clone size: once
CDR3 protein: CASSVSLDGGGVEQFF
CDR3 DNA: TGTGCCAGCAGCGTATCCCTGGACGGAGGAGGGGTTGAGCAGTTCTTC

D gene: -
V gene: TRBV5-1
J gene: TRBJ2-4
clone size: -
CDR3 protein: CASSYGPKNIQYF
CDR3 DNA: TGCGCCAGCAGCTATGGGCCCAAAAACATTCAGTACTTC

D gene: -
V gene: TRBV27
J gene: TRBJ1-1
clone size: -
CDR3 protein: CASSPSSGDLNTEAFF
CDR3 DNA: TGTGCCAGCAGTCCCTCTTCGGGGGACCTGAACACTGAAGCTTTCTTT

D gene: -
V gene: TRBV7-9
J gene: TRBJ2-1
clone size: -
CDR3 protein: CASSFGKNEQFF
CDR3 DNA: TGTGCCAGCAGCTTCGGGAAAAATGAGCAGTTCTTC

D gene: TRBD2
V gene: TRBV5-4
J gene: TRBJ2-3
clone size: -
CDR3 protein: CASGTLAGDRDTQYF
CDR3 DNA: TGTGCCAGTGGGACCTTAGCGGGAGACAGAGATACGCAGTATTTT

D gene: -
V gene: TRBV28
J gene: TRBJ1-3
clone size: -
CDR3 protein: CASSSQGFSSGNTIYF
CDR3 DNA: TGTGCCAGCAGTTCTCAGGGATTCAGTTCTGGAAACACCATATATTTT

D gene: TRBD1
V gene: TRBV9
J gene: TRBJ1-5
clone size: -
CDR3 protein: CASSGGTGNQPQHF
CDR3 DNA: TGTGCCAGCAGCGGCGGGACAGGGAATCAGCCCCAGCATTTT

D gene: -
V gene: TRBV20-1
J gene: TRBJ1-1
clone size: -
CDR3 protein: CSASRLAFF
CDR3 DNA: TGCAGTGCCAGCCGACTGGCTTTCTTT

D gene: TRBD1
V gene: TRBV5-6
J gene: TRBJ2-2
clone size: -
CDR3 protein: CASSDIEGQGNTGELFF
CDR3 DNA: TGTGCCAGCAGCGATATAGAGGGACAGGGGAACACCGGGGAGCTGTTTTTT

D gene: -
V gene: TRBV5-1
J gene: TRBJ2-7
clone size: -
CDR3 protein: CASSLNSYEQYF
CDR3 DNA: TGCGCCAGCAGCCTAAATTCCTACGAGCAGTACTTC

D gene: -
V gene: TRBV5-1
J gene: TRBJ2-1
clone size: -
CDR3 protein: CASSFGGNPTYNEQFF
CDR3 DNA: TGCGCCAGCAGCTTTGGCGGGAACCCAACCTACAATGAGCAGTTCTTC

D gene: TRBD1
V gene: TRBV10-3
J gene: TRBJ1-1
clone size: few
CDR3 protein: CAIREGADTEAFF
CDR3 DNA: TGTGCCATCCGCGAGGGGGCTGACACTGAAGCTTTCTTT

D gene: TRBD2
V gene: TRBV5-4
J gene: TRBJ2-1
clone size: -
CDR3 protein: CASSLSAGGPDEQFF
CDR3 DNA: TGTGCCAGCAGCTTGTCAGCGGGAGGGCCCGATGAGCAGTTCTTC

D gene: TRBD1
V gene: TRBV11-2
J gene: TRBJ2-1
clone size: -
CDR3 protein: CASSLSPWTGGPGAEQFF
CDR3 DNA: TGTGCCAGCAGCCTCAGTCCTTGGACAGGGGGACCGGGGGCGGAGCAGTTCTTC

D gene: -
V gene: TRBV11-2
J gene: TRBJ1-2
clone size: -
CDR3 protein: CASSHLTQDGYTF
CDR3 DNA: TGTGCCAGCAGCCATCTGACACAAGATGGCTACACCTTC

D gene: TRBD1
V gene: TRBV30
J gene: TRBJ2-2
clone size: -
CDR3 protein: CAWTYRGRNTGELFF
CDR3 DNA: TGTGCCTGGACCTACAGGGGTCGAAACACCGGGGAGCTGTTTTTT

D gene: -
V gene: TRBV2
J gene: TRBJ2-7
clone size: -
CDR3 protein: CASGGVYSYEQYF
CDR3 DNA: TGTGCCAGCGGGGGCGTCTACTCCTACGAGCAGTACTTC

D gene: TRBD2
V gene: TRBV10-3
J gene: TRBJ2-5
clone size: -
CDR3 protein: CAISGAAGGNQETQYF
CDR3 DNA: TGTGCCATCAGTGGGGCAGCGGGAGGGAACCAAGAGACCCAGTACTTC

D gene: -
V gene: TRBV7-2
J gene: TRBJ2-3
clone size: -
CDR3 protein: CASSSPLIDTQYF
CDR3 DNA: TGTGCCAGCAGCTCTCCCTTAATTGATACGCAGTATTTT

D gene: -
V gene: TRBV5-1
J gene: TRBJ1-2
clone size: -
CDR3 protein: CASSLEGGIDYGYTF
CDR3 DNA: TGCGCCAGCAGCTTGGAAGGAGGAATTGACTATGGCTACACCTTC

D gene: TRBD2
V gene: TRBV11-3
J gene: TRBJ2-1
clone size: -
CDR3 protein: CASSSWETSGYYNEQFF
CDR3 DNA: TGTGCCAGCAGCTCATGGGAAACTAGCGGGTACTACAATGAGCAGTTCTTC

D gene: -
V gene: TRBV11-2
J gene: TRBJ1-3
clone size: -
CDR3 protein: CASSLDQAGNTIYF
CDR3 DNA: TGTGCCAGCAGCTTAGATCAGGCTGGAAACACCATATATTTT

D gene: TRBD2
V gene: TRBV7-7
J gene: TRBJ2-1
clone size: -
CDR3 protein: CASSPLLASGNNEQFF
CDR3 DNA: TGTGCTAGCAGCCCACTCCTGGCTAGCGGTAACAATGAGCAGTTCTTC

D gene: -
V gene: TRBV10-3
J gene: TRBJ1-2
clone size: -
CDR3 protein: CAISVSLASYGYTF
CDR3 DNA: TGTGCCATCAGTGTCTCCCTCGCTAGCTATGGCTACACCTTC

D gene: -
V gene: TRBV29-1
J gene: TRBJ2-7
clone size: -
CDR3 protein: CSVDGTRAGLSYEQYF
CDR3 DNA: TGCAGCGTTGACGGGACCCGAGCGGGCCTCTCCTACGAGCAGTACTTC